The 18 T cell receptor beta chains listed next were all sequenced from one sample in a study of T cells in Graves' hyperthyroidism and ophthalmopathy. RNA transcripts yielded amplified TCR beta CDR3 regions. The HTBI primer set drove a first-round RT-PCR of the TCR CDR3. From the multiplex PCR reads, TCRdb called clonotypes with MiXCR, one entry per CDR3 protein. Here the sample spans about 570,000 distinct CDR3 sequences, about 43% being singletons. The sample taken for sequencing was peripheral blood or thyroid tissue (not recorded which). All receptors derive from an adult woman with Graves' disease, either hyperthyroidism or ophthalmopathy (not recorded which).

The table lists this clonotype with many counts. V and J are TRBV19 and TRBJ1-2; a possible D gene is TRBD1 (5 bases). The V end lost 9 bases, the J end lost 5 bases, and 10 bases lay between the germline ends. This CDR3 region has 11 residues. Germline assignment: CDR1 LNHDA and CDR2 SQIVND (reference sequence). The CDR3 sequence is CASSRGYGYTF. CDR3 coding DNA: TGTGCCAGCAGTCGGGGGTATGGCTACACCTTC. The whole variable domain, remainder taken from reference TRBV19 and TRBJ1-2, is DGGITQSPKYLFRKEGQNVTLSCEQNLNHDAMYWYRQDPGQGLRLIYYSQIVNDFQKGDIAEGYSVSREKKESFPLTVTSAQKNPTAFYLCASSRGYGYTFGSGTRLTVV.

This clonotype has a count of ten or more. This chain connects TRBV5-6 to TRBJ2-2; D may be TRBD1 (5 bases). The V gene lost 2 bases and the J gene lost 1 base, with 12 bases spanning the gap. The CDR3 covers 16 residues. CDR1 SGHDT and CDR2 YYEEEE come from the germline V gene. CDR3 in amino acids: CASSFEGHVNTGELFF. The CDR3 DNA sequence: TGTGCCAGCAGCTTTGAAGGACACGTGAACACCGGGGAGCTGTTTTTT.

The chain has TRBV29-1 and TRBJ1-2; TRBD1 matches 8 bases. V trimming: 5 bases; J trimming: 4 bases; junction bases outside the gene matches: 6. CDR3 length: 13 residues. Germline values: CDR1 SQVTM, CDR2 ANQGSEA. The CDR3 sequence: CSVFRTGSYGYTF. DNA for the CDR3: TGCAGCGTTTTCAGGACAGGGAGCTATGGCTACACCTTC.

This clonotype was counted only a few times. V usage is TRBV19 and J usage is TRBJ2-7; 13 positions agree with TRBD2. The germline V gene encodes CDR1 LNHDA and CDR2 SQIVND (reference sequence). CDR3 length: 16 amino acids. V was clipped by 4 bases and J by 2 bases; unmatched bases: 5. As DNA, the CDR3 is TGTGCCAGTAGTACCCTTGGACTAGCGGGAGCCTACGAGCAGTACTTC. Encoded protein: CASSTLGLAGAYEQYF.

The chain is built from TRBV19 and TRBJ2-6; 10 bases are a match to TRBD1. The V and J ends lost 9 bases and 3 bases, in that order; junction bases with no gene match: 14. There are 18 residues in the CDR3. The germline CDR1 and CDR2 sequences are LNHDA and SQIVND (reference sequence). Written as DNA, the CDR3 is TGTGCCAGCAGCTTCCCGGGACAGGGGTCGGGTGGGGCCAACGTCCTGACTTTC. It yields the protein CASSFPGQGSGGANVLTF.

The chain uses TRBV10-3 and TRBJ1-5; D is perhaps TRBD1 (5 bases). The CDR3 extends over 14 amino acids. The V gene's germline CDR1 is ENHRY and CDR2 SYGVKD. With 10 bases removed from V and 2 bases from J, the gap between germline ends came to 15 bases. The CDR3 region has the DNA TGTGCCAGCAGGGCGAGGGTTGGCAATCAGCCCCAGCATTTT. Residues: CASRARVGNQPQHF.

This sequence joins TRBV28 and TRBJ2-2; no reliable D call. This CDR3 contains 13 residues. Trimming pared 5 bases from V and 0 bases from J, leaving 4 bases between. Germline V gene data show CDR1 as MDHEN and CDR2 as SYDVKM. The CDR3 coding sequence is TGTGCCAGCAGTACCCCGAACACCGGGGAGCTGTTTTTT. Its protein product is CASSTPNTGELFF.

The chain uses TRBV14 and TRBJ2-5, with 9 nucleotides matching TRBD2. The CDR3 extends over 16 amino acids. CDR1 SGHDN and CDR2 FVKESK come from the germline V gene. Germline trimming cut 4 bases from V and 4 bases from J; bases unmatched to any gene: 10. The CDR3 sequence is CASSPRSSGRRETQYF. DNA of the CDR3: TGTGCCAGCAGCCCTAGGAGCAGCGGGAGGAGAGAGACCCAGTACTTC.

The chain has TRBV20-1 and TRBJ1-5; D is unresolved. Germline values: CDR1 DFQATT, CDR2 SNEGSKA (reference sequence). The length of the CDR3 is 15 residues. V was shortened by 7 bases and J by 4 bases, with 20 bases between the two germline ends. CDR3 sequence: CSVPGEGNPNQPQHF. The CDR3 nucleotides read TGCAGTGTACCCGGGGAAGGAAACCCAAATCAGCCCCAGCATTTT.

The rearrangement joins TRBV28 to TRBJ2-5; TRBD2 matches 11 bases. Germline-derived CDR1 and CDR2 are MDHEN and SYDVKM. V trimming: 4 bases; J trimming: 5 bases; junction bases outside the gene matches: 12. CDR3 length: 17 amino acids. In DNA form, the CDR3 reads TGTGCCAGCAGTTCCCTAGCGGGAGGCCCTGCTTGGGAGACCCAGTACTTC. It yields the protein CASSSLAGGPAWETQYF.

This rearrangement joins TRBV9 to TRBJ2-7, with 10 nucleotides matching TRBD2. The CDR3 extends over 14 amino acids. Germline V gene sequence: CDR1 SGDLS, CDR2 YYNGEE. V was clipped by 0 bases and J by 11 bases; unmatched bases: 8. The CDR3 region has the DNA TGTGCCAGCAGCGTAGGGAAGAGCGGGAGGGCTAAGTACTTC. Translated: CASSVGKSGRAKYF.

This clonotype was recorded many times. V is TRBV20-1 and J is TRBJ1-2; D is perhaps TRBD1 (6 bases). CDR3 length: 14 amino acids. Germline loops: CDR1 DFQATT, CDR2 SNEGSKA (reference sequence). Trimming took 6 bases from V and 5 from J, leaving 19 bases between them. CDR3 in amino acids: CSADLRGGAYGYTF. The CDR3 DNA reads as TGCAGTGCAGACCTCCGCGGGGGCGCTTATGGCTACACCTTC.

The J gene is TRBJ2-1, the V gene TRBV10-3; 9 bases agree with TRBD2. Germline-derived CDR1 and CDR2 are ENHRY and SYGVKD. Losses at the gene ends were 2 bases for V and 10 bases for J; bases not matched to a gene: 6. CDR3 length equals 14 residues. CDR3 coding DNA: TGTGCCATCAGTGAGGTAGCGGGAGAGGAGGAGCAGTTCTTC. Residues: CAISEVAGEEEQFF.

V is TRBV5-4 and J is TRBJ2-5; 12 nucleotides agree with TRBD2. There are 15 residues in the CDR3. CDR1 SGHNT and CDR2 YYREEE come from the germline V gene (reference sequence). J lost 4 bases, V lost 3 bases, and 4 bases had no gene match. The chain's CDR3 is CASSSPGLAGETQYF. In nucleotides, the CDR3 is TGTGCCAGCAGCTCACCGGGACTAGCGGGAGAGACCCAGTACTTC.

This clonotype was observed at least ten times. The chain is built from TRBV6-5 and TRBJ2-6; D not certain. This CDR3 is built from 15 residues. The V end was cut by 6 bases, the J end by 0 bases, with 9 bases between. Germline CDR1 and CDR2: MNHEY and SVGAGI. The CDR3 nucleotides are TGTGCCAGCAGCCGCGCCGACTCTGGGGCCAACGTCCTGACTTTC. Translated: CASSRADSGANVLTF.

This clonotype was counted between two and nine times. This chain joins TRBV5-1 and TRBJ2-5; the D is unclear. CDR3 length: 15 residues. Germline CDR1 and CDR2: SGHRS and YFSETQ. V gave up 5 bases and J gave up 2 bases, with 16 bases separating them. Written as DNA, the CDR3 is TGCGCCAGCAGATTGCTGAGATCGAGGCAAGAGACCCAGTACTTC. Translated, it gives CASRLLRSRQETQYF.

The rearrangement joins TRBV7-9 to TRBJ2-5; 8 bases align to TRBD1. Germline CDR1 SEHNR, CDR2 FQNEAQ (reference sequence). V shed 5 bases and J 3 bases; nucleotides not matched to a gene: 11. CDR3 length: 16 amino acids. The CDR3 sequence: CASSGVGQGVEETQYF. The CDR3 DNA follows: TGTGCCAGCAGCGGCGTAGGACAGGGTGTCGAAGAGACCCAGTACTTC.

This clonotype was observed many times. The chain uses TRBV15 and TRBJ2-5; D is perhaps TRBD1 (6 bases). Germline lookup yields CDR1 LNHNV and CDR2 YYDKDF (reference sequence). V gave up 2 bases and J gave up 5 bases, with 24 bases separating them. CDR3 size: 18 residues. This CDR3 is CATSRHPYGQWGPETQYF. CDR3 coding DNA: TGTGCCACCAGCAGACACCCCTACGGACAGTGGGGCCCGGAGACCCAGTACTTC.